This entry lists 12 T cell receptor beta chains sequenced from one sample in a study of blood T cell repertoires in COVID-19. TCRdb's table, derived via immunoSEQ multiplex PCR, lists solely in-frame clones and lacks some. The sample has over 90,000 clones; roughly 90% are singletons. Sequenced material: peripheral blood. Every receptor here comes from a woman aged 55-70 years with acute or convalescent COVID-19.

The chain joins TRBV28 to TRBJ2-7; 9 nucleotides line up with TRBD1. The CDR3 is 15 amino acids. The germline gives CDR1 MDHEN, CDR2 SYDVKM. The trim removed 5 bases at V and 3 bases at J, leaving 8 bases unmatched. The CDR3, as DNA: TGTGCCAGCAGTACGGGGACAGGGACCATCTACGAGCAGTACTTC. Translated, it gives CASSTGTGTIYEQYF.

This chain uses TRBV19 with TRBJ2-6; D not resolved. CDR3 length equals 13 residues. V lost 6 bases and J lost 2, with 5 bases in between. Per germline, CDR1 LNHDA and CDR2 SQIVND (reference sequence). CDR3 region: CASRFAGANVLTF. CDR3 nucleotides: TGTGCCAGTAGGTTCGCTGGGGCCAACGTCCTGACTTTC.

This clone has only a few counts. The chain carries TRBV19 and TRBJ2-7; D may be TRBD2 (5 bases). V was trimmed by 4 bases and J by 4 bases, leaving 11 bases between them. The CDR3 consists of 13 residues. Germline V gene data show CDR1 as LNHDA and CDR2 as SQIVND (reference sequence). The CDR3 bases are TGTGCCAGTAGTAGGACTGTAGAGTACGAGCAGTACTTC. Translation gives CASSRTVEYEQYF.

The V and J genes are TRBV6-5 and TRBJ1-1; D unresolved. Germline CDR1 reads MNHEY; CDR2 reads SVGAGI. Trimming removed 1 base from V and 8 bases from J, with 11 bases in between. The CDR3 is made up of 13 amino acids. The CDR3 is CASSYYTSTEAFF. The CDR3, as DNA: TGTGCCAGCAGTTACTACACAAGTACGGAAGCTTTCTTT.

The gene calls are TRBV6-5 and TRBJ2-1; TRBD2 agrees at 9 bases. V lost 1 base and J lost 8; bases outside the gene matches: 9. Germline V lookup: CDR1 MNHEY, CDR2 SVGAGI. This CDR3 is 16 amino acids long. CDR3 bases: TGTGCCAGCAGTTACTTGTCTAGCGGGGAGGGTGATGAGCAGTTCTTC. This encodes CASSYLSSGEGDEQFF.

DNA of the CDR3: TGTGCCATCAGTGAGTCGCTACAGGGGCCCACCTACAATGAGCAGTTCTTC. It translates to CAISESLQGPTYNEQFF. The V gene is TRBV10-3, the J gene TRBJ2-1, with TRBD1 matching 7 bases. With 0 bases clipped from V and 2 bases from J, the junction kept 7 bases outside the gene matches. CDR1 ENHRY and CDR2 SYGVKD come from the germline V gene. The CDR3 totals 17 residues.

The CDR3 protein is CASSLLAGGGNEQFF. Here the CDR3 DNA reads TGCGCCAGCAGCTTGCTAGCGGGAGGAGGCAATGAGCAGTTCTTC. This sequence joins TRBV5-1 and TRBJ2-1; 11 bases match TRBD2. The germline CDR1 and CDR2 sequences are SGHRS and YFSETQ. The CDR3 spans 15 residues. Trimming took 1 base from V and 6 from J; bases not matched to a gene: 3. The full variable domain, with the rest looked up from reference TRBV5-1 and TRBJ2-1, is KAGVTQTPRYLIKTRGQQVTLSCSPISGHRSVSWYQQTPGQGLQFLFEYFSETQRNKGNFPGRFSGRQFSNSRSEMNVSTLELGDSALYLCASSLLAGGGNEQFFGPGTRLTVL.

CDR3 coding DNA: TGCAGCGTTGATAGCGGTCCTAGCACAGATACGCAGTATTTT. Translation gives CSVDSGPSTDTQYF. The J gene is TRBJ2-3, the V gene TRBV29-1; possibly TRBD2 for D (6 bases). CDR1 SQVTM and CDR2 ANQGSEA come from the germline V gene. The CDR3 runs to 14 residues. Deletions cut 3 bases from V and 0 bases from J, with 10 bases between.

CDR3 nucleotides: TGTGCCAGCGTACAGGGGGTAGGGAACACCGGGGAGCTGTTTTTT. Its protein is CASVQGVGNTGELFF. The chain recombines TRBV9 with TRBJ2-2; 8 nucleotides agree with TRBD1. This CDR3 has 15 amino acids. J was trimmed by 1 base and V by 7 bases; bases with no gene match: 6. The germline gives CDR1 SGDLS, CDR2 YYNGEE. Using reference TRBV9 and TRBJ2-2 for the parts outside the CDR3, the full variable domain is DSGVTQTPKHLITATGQRVTLRCSPRSGDLSVYWYQQSLDQGLQFLIQYYNGEERAKGNILERFSAQQFPDLHSELNLSSLELGDSALYFCASVQGVGNTGELFFGEGSRLTVL.

This chain links TRBV30 with TRBJ2-3; D is unclear. The V gene lost 0 bases and the J gene lost 1 base, with 11 bases spanning the gap. The germline V gene has CDR1 GTSNPN and CDR2 SVGIG (reference sequence). CDR3 length: 15 residues. DNA of the CDR3: TGTGCCTGGAGTGTACGAGCCGTCGGCACAGATACGCAGTATTTT. Protein sequence: CAWSVRAVGTDTQYF.

V gene TRBV7-9 combines with J gene TRBJ2-5; 13 bases map to TRBD2. This CDR3 comprises 14 residues. Per germline, CDR1 SEHNR and CDR2 FQNEAQ (reference sequence). With V trimmed by 5 bases and J by 4 bases, 1 base remained unmatched. In DNA form, the CDR3 reads TGTGCCAGCAGCCGACTAGCGGGAGGAGAGACCCAGTACTTC. This encodes CASSRLAGGETQYF.

CDR3 loop: CASSPSIAILEAFF. The CDR3 nucleotides read TGTGCCAGCAGCCCGAGTATAGCCATCCTTGAAGCTTTCTTT. The rearrangement joins TRBV2 to TRBJ1-1; D unresolved. Germline CDR1 is SNHLY and CDR2 is FYNNEI. This CDR3 is 14 amino acids long. V lost 6 bases and J 7 bases, leaving 18 bases between the germline ends. The whole variable domain, remainder taken from reference TRBV2 and TRBJ1-1, is EPEVTQTPSHQVTQMGQEVILRCVPISNHLYFYWYRQILGQKVEFLVSFYNNEISEKSEIFDDQFSVERPDGSNFTLKIRSTKLEDSAMYFCASSPSIAILEAFFGQGTRLTVV.